These 29 T cell receptor beta chains share one sample of origin, sequenced in a study of cytomegalovirus exposure and HLA in healthy donors. The PCR used 60 Vbeta and 13 Jbeta primers. Some clones are missing from TCRdb's copy, which holds only in-frame ones; the method was immunoSEQ multiplex PCR. The sample consists of approximately 77,000 clones, about 71% of them appearing once. Sequenced input: PBMCs. These receptors all stem from a woman aged 40-49 years in good health and CMV-seronegative.

A single count supports this clone. This chain links TRBV5-1 with TRBJ2-5, with 9 bases matching TRBD2. Germline V CDR1 and CDR2: SGHRS, YFSETQ. The CDR3 spans 16 residues. V trimming: 0 bases; J trimming: 2 bases; junction bases outside the gene matches: 5. The CDR3 bases are TGCGCCAGCAGCTTGGGAGGGCTAGCGGGGCAAGAGACCCAGTACTTC. The encoded protein is CASSLGGLAGQETQYF. Filled out from reference TRBV5-1 and TRBJ2-5, the complete variable domain reads KAGVTQTPRYLIKTRGQQVTLSCSPISGHRSVSWYQQTPGQGLQFLFEYFSETQRNKGNFPGRFSGRQFSNSRSEMNVSTLELGDSALYLCASSLGGLAGQETQYFGPGTRLLVL.

In DNA, the CDR3 is TGCGCCAGCAGCTTGGAGGGGGGACAGGGGGCAGCTTTCTTT. This gives the protein CASSLEGGQGAAFF. The rearrangement joins TRBV5-1 to TRBJ1-1, with 12 bases lining up with TRBD1. The CDR3 runs to 14 residues. Looked up from germline, CDR1 is SGHRS and CDR2 is YFSETQ. Trimming took 0 bases from V and 10 from J; bases not matched to a gene: 4.

This sequence joins TRBV28 and TRBJ2-1; maybe TRBD1 (6 bases). V gave up 5 bases and J gave up 6 bases, with 14 bases separating them. The CDR3 runs to 14 residues. Germline V lookup: CDR1 MDHEN, CDR2 SYDVKM. This CDR3 is CASSTGTSPNEQFF. CDR3 coding DNA: TGTGCCAGCAGTACCGGGACAAGTCCCAATGAGCAGTTCTTC.

This sequence joins TRBV11-2 and TRBJ2-5; D remains ambiguous. This CDR3 contains 13 residues. Per germline, CDR1 SGHAT and CDR2 FQNNGV. V was pared by 5 bases and J by 1 base, with 8 bases between. The CDR3 coding sequence is TGTGCCAGCAGCCTAAACCTCCAAGAGACCCAGTACTTC. Its protein product is CASSLNLQETQYF.

The V and J genes are TRBV15 and TRBJ1-3; D possibly corresponds to TRBD1 (5 bases). V lost 1 base, J lost 0 bases, and 10 bases lay in between. This CDR3 has 16 amino acids. CDR1 and CDR2 from the germline V gene are LNHNV and YYDKDF (reference sequence). DNA of the CDR3: TGTGCCACCAGCAGAGTCTTTGGACACTCTGGAAACACCATATATTTT. Encoded protein: CATSRVFGHSGNTIYF.

The chain uses TRBV6-5 and TRBJ2-1, with a possible D match to TRBD2 (5 bases). Germline loops: CDR1 MNHEY, CDR2 SVGAGI. The CDR3 runs 14 residues. With 6 bases removed from V and 9 bases from J, the gap between germline ends came to 18 bases. The CDR3 loop is CASRPMGSRGEQFF. In DNA form, the CDR3 reads TGTGCCAGCAGACCCATGGGGAGTCGTGGTGAGCAGTTCTTC.

This clone was detected once. The chain uses TRBV9 and TRBJ2-5; D may be TRBD2 (7 bases). V dropped 0 bases and J dropped 2 bases, with 11 bases sitting between them. Germline loops: CDR1 SGDLS, CDR2 YYNGEE. The CDR3 loop spans 15 amino acids. CDR3 nucleotides: TGTGCCAGCAGCGTAGAGGGGGGGCTACAAGAGACCCAGTACTTC. Protein sequence: CASSVEGGLQETQYF. The variable domain in full, completed from reference TRBV9 and TRBJ2-5, reads DSGVTQTPKHLITATGQRVTLRCSPRSGDLSVYWYQQSLDQGLQFLIQYYNGEERAKGNILERFSAQQFPDLHSELNLSSLELGDSALYFCASSVEGGLQETQYFGPGTRLLVL.

This clone came up once. This chain uses TRBV7-3 with TRBJ1-1, with D tentatively TRBD1 (5 bases). The CDR3 sequence is 14 residues long. The germline gives CDR1 SGHTA, CDR2 FQGTGA. Trimming took off 2 bases at V and 1 base at J, with 8 bases between the two ends. The CDR3: CASSLDGGNTEAFF. CDR3 bases: TGTGCCAGCAGCTTAGACGGGGGGAACACTGAAGCTTTCTTT.

The rearrangement uses TRBV4-1 and TRBJ2-2, with D perhaps matching TRBD2 (6 bases). In germline, CDR1 is MGHRA, CDR2 YSYEKL. Trimming cost V 1 base and J 4 bases, with 16 bases left between them. The CDR3 has 17 amino acids. CDR3 region: CASSQVARRGGTGELFF. The CDR3 DNA sequence: TGCGCCAGCAGCCAAGTGGCCCGGCGGGGTGGCACCGGGGAGCTGTTTTTT.

The chain couples TRBV6-6 to TRBJ1-5, with a possible D match to TRBD1 (6 bases). Germline lookup yields CDR1 MNHNY and CDR2 SVGAGI (reference sequence). This CDR3 has 14 residues. V was shortened by 9 bases and J by 7 bases, with 19 bases between the two germline ends. CDR3 region: CARDVDRAGQPQHF. The CDR3 region has the DNA TGTGCCAGGGACGTGGACAGAGCGGGGCAGCCCCAGCATTTT.

The table lists this clone with a few counts. V is TRBV2 and J is TRBJ1-5; 7 nucleotides line up with TRBD1. In germline, CDR1 is SNHLY, CDR2 FYNNEI. V gave up 11 bases and J gave up 7 bases; unmatched junction bases: 11. The CDR3 consists of 13 residues. The CDR3 sequence is CAAAAGGGQPQHF. The CDR3 DNA is TGTGCCGCGGCGGCAGGGGGAGGACAGCCCCAGCATTTT.

The count of this clone is one. This chain connects TRBV5-1 to TRBJ2-7, with D perhaps matching TRBD1 (5 bases). The CDR3 runs 13 residues. With 6 bases removed from V and 12 bases from J, the gap between germline ends came to 22 bases. Germline V gene data show CDR1 as SGHRS and CDR2 as YFSETQ. CDR3 DNA: TGCGCCAGCAAGATAGAAGCCAGGGCCGAACCGTACTTC. Protein sequence: CASKIEARAEPYF.

This clone has just a few counts. The chain recombines TRBV5-1 with TRBJ2-1, with unresolved D. The ends were cut back, 4 bases at V and 7 bases at J, with 21 bases in the middle. This CDR3 spans 16 amino acids. Germline V CDR1 and CDR2: SGHRS, YFSETQ. CDR3 nucleotide sequence: TGCGCCAGCAGCCCAGATTCACTGGCGGTGGTAAATGAGCAGTTCTTC. Residues: CASSPDSLAVVNEQFF.

The chain links TRBV2 to TRBJ2-5; maybe TRBD2 (6 bases). V dropped 6 bases and J dropped 9 bases, with 23 bases sitting between them. CDR1 is SNHLY and CDR2 is FYNNEI in the germline V gene. The CDR3 is 15 residues long. CDR3 protein: CASRGTDGSSGAQYF. CDR3 coding DNA: TGTGCCAGCAGGGGGACGGACGGCTCATCGGGGGCCCAGTACTTC.

The chain joins TRBV11-2 to TRBJ1-2, with 7 bases lining up with TRBD1. The CDR3 is 14 amino acids. Per the germline V gene, CDR1 is SGHAT and CDR2 is FQNNGV. V shed 1 base and J 4 bases; nucleotides not matched to a gene: 3. CDR3 DNA: TGTGCCAGCAGCTTAGGGACAGGCATCTATGGCTACACCTTC. Its protein product is CASSLGTGIYGYTF.

The gene calls are TRBV6-6 and TRBJ2-7, with 7 bases fitting TRBD1. Germline CDR1 reads MNHNY; CDR2 reads SVGAGI (reference sequence). Trimming at V came to 5 bases and at J to 3 bases, leaving 7 bases not matched to a gene. The CDR3 consists of 14 residues. CDR3: CASSQGDRYYEQYF. As DNA, the CDR3 is TGTGCCAGCAGTCAAGGGGACAGATACTACGAGCAGTACTTC.

The chain carries TRBV29-1 and TRBJ2-7; a weak D match, TRBD1 (6 bases). The CDR3 consists of 15 residues. Germline CDR1 reads SQVTM; CDR2 reads ANQGSEA. The V and J ends lost 5 bases and 4 bases respectively, with 21 bases between them. The CDR3 loop is CSVSGQTGLGYEQYF. The CDR3 coding sequence is TGCAGCGTTTCCGGACAGACCGGACTGGGGTACGAGCAGTACTTC.

The chain is built from TRBV10-1 and TRBJ2-7; D gene uncertain. This CDR3 has 14 amino acids. Germline V gene data show CDR1 as WNHNN and CDR2 as SYGVQD (reference sequence). The germline V and J ends were trimmed by 3 bases and 2 bases, with 11 bases remaining between them. The CDR3 DNA reads TGCGCCAGCAGTGATAACCGTGCAGCCTACGAGCAGTACTTC. It is translated as CASSDNRAAYEQYF.

This clone was observed a few times. The rearrangement uses TRBV4-3 and TRBJ1-4; TRBD1 agrees at 7 bases. V lost 8 bases to trimming and J lost 0 bases; unmatched junction nucleotides: 6. This CDR3 spans 15 amino acids. Germline V lookup: CDR1 LGHNA, CDR2 YSLEER. The DNA for the CDR3 is TGCGCCAGCTCTCAGGGGGGATCAACTAATGAAAAACTGTTTTTT. It codes for CASSQGGSTNEKLFF.

This chain joins TRBV9 and TRBJ1-4, with D perhaps matching TRBD1 (5 bases). Germline loops: CDR1 SGDLS, CDR2 YYNGEE. The CDR3 is 15 residues long. Between the trimmed V and J ends, which lost 4 bases and 7 bases, there was a span of 17 bases. Written as DNA, the CDR3 is TGTGCCAGCAGCCCCCGTGGACACGTCAGTGAAAAACTGTTTTTT. Its protein is CASSPRGHVSEKLFF.

This clone was counted once. The chain uses TRBV6-1 and TRBJ2-7, with 9 bases that match TRBD1. J was trimmed by 6 bases and V by 4 bases; bases with no gene match: 7. The CDR3 runs to 14 residues. From germline, CDR1 is MNHNS and CDR2 SASEGT. The CDR3 region has the DNA TGTGCCAGCAGTGTAGAACAGGGGGCGGCCGAGCAGTACTTC. It is translated as CASSVEQGAAEQYF.

The rearrangement joins TRBV5-4 to TRBJ2-1; D remains unclear. The V end was cut by 3 bases, the J end by 4 bases, with 2 bases between. This CDR3 is 11 amino acids long. Per the germline V gene, CDR1 is SGHNT and CDR2 is YYREEE (reference sequence). The CDR3 loop reads CASSSYNEQFF. CDR3 sequence (DNA): TGTGCCAGCAGCTCGTACAATGAGCAGTTCTTC. The whole variable domain, filled in from reference TRBV5-4 and TRBJ2-1, reads ETGVTQSPTHLIKTRGQQVTLRCSSQSGHNTVSWYQQALGQGPQFIFQYYREEENGRGNFPPRFSGLQFPNYSSELNVNALELDDSALYLCASSSYNEQFFGPGTRLTVL.

This clone was detected a few times. The chain recombines TRBV7-3 with TRBJ1-4; no clear D. Germline V lookup: CDR1 SGHTA, CDR2 FQGTGA. Between the trimmed V and J ends, which lost 5 bases and 8 bases, there was a span of 12 bases. CDR3 length equals 13 residues. The DNA for the CDR3 is TGTGCCAGCAGCCGCGGGGTTGGGGAAAAACTGTTTTTT. Translating gives CASSRGVGEKLFF.

This chain links TRBV5-1 with TRBJ1-4; no reliable D call. V was shortened by 5 bases and J by 0 bases, with 8 bases between the two germline ends. Per germline, CDR1 SGHRS and CDR2 YFSETQ. There are 14 residues in the CDR3. This chain's CDR3 is CASRWGATNEKLFF. Written as DNA, the CDR3 is TGCGCCAGCAGATGGGGAGCAACTAATGAAAAACTGTTTTTT.

CDR3 residues: CASSPRGRTEAFF. CDR3 bases: TGTGCCAGCAGCCCGCGAGGTAGAACTGAAGCTTTCTTT. The V and J genes are TRBV27 and TRBJ1-1; D gene ambiguous. Germline CDR1 MNHEY, CDR2 SMNVEV (reference sequence). V lost 6 bases and J lost 5, with 13 bases in between. This CDR3 contains 13 residues.

In this sample, this clone turned up once. The chain couples TRBV4-2 to TRBJ1-3, with D possibly matching TRBD1 (5 bases). The ends were cut back, 0 bases at V and 0 bases at J, with 9 bases in the middle. Germline assignment: CDR1 LGHNA and CDR2 YNFKEQ. This CDR3 has 16 residues. In DNA, the CDR3 is TGTGCCAGCAGCCAAGACCCAGGGTTCTCTGGAAACACCATATATTTT. Translated, it gives CASSQDPGFSGNTIYF.

This clone came up a few times. The V and J genes are TRBV5-1 and TRBJ1-1; D might be TRBD1 (5 bases). The V end lost 0 bases, the J end lost 0 bases, and 18 bases lay between the germline ends. The CDR3 spans 18 residues. Germline V gene data show CDR1 as SGHRS and CDR2 as YFSETQ. CDR3 sequence: CASSLGLGGYRVNTEAFF. The CDR3 DNA reads TGCGCCAGCAGCTTGGGTCTGGGGGGGTATCGGGTGAACACTGAAGCTTTCTTT.

This clone has just a few counts. The gene calls are TRBV5-6 and TRBJ1-2; TRBD1 agrees at 7 bases. Germline CDR1 reads SGHDT; CDR2 reads YYEEEE. J lost 2 bases, V lost 6 bases, and 7 bases had no gene match. This CDR3 region has 14 residues. The DNA for the CDR3 is TGTGCCAGCACCCAGGAGGGACAGAACTATGGCTACACCTTC. Translated, it gives CASTQEGQNYGYTF. The entire variable domain, with the rest obtained from reference TRBV5-6 and TRBJ1-2, is as follows: DAGVTQSPTHLIKTRGQQVTLRCSPKSGHDTVSWYQQALGQGPQFIFQYYEEEERQRGNFPDRFSGHQFPNYSSELNVNALLLGDSALYLCASTQEGQNYGYTFGSGTRLTVV.

This clone was counted only a few times. V is TRBV29-1 and J is TRBJ1-1; D remains ambiguous. This CDR3 has 14 amino acids. Germline V CDR1 and CDR2: SQVTM, ANQGSEA. V lost 6 bases and J lost 0, with 14 bases in between. The CDR3 here is CSVRLRLMNTEAFF. The CDR3 nucleotides are TGCAGCGTCCGACTCAGACTAATGAACACTGAAGCTTTCTTT.